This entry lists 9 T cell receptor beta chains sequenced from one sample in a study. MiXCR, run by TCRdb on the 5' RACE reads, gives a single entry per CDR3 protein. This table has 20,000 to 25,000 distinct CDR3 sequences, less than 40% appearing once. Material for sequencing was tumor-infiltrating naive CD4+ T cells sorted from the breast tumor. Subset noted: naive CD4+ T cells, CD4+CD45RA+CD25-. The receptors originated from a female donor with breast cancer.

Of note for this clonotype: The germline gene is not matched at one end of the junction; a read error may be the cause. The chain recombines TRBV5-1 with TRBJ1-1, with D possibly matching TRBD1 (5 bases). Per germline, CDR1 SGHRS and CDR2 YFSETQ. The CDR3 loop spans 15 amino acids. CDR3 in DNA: TGCGCCGGCAGCTTGGGGGACCTCCCGAACACTGAAGCTTTCTTT. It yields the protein CAGSLGDLPNTEAFF.

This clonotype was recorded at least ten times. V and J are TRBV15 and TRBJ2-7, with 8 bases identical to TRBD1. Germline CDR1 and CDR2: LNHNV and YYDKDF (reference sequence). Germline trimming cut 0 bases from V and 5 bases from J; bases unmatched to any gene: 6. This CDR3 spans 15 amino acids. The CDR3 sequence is CATSRDQRTGHEQYF. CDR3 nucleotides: TGTGCCACCAGCAGAGATCAGAGGACAGGGCACGAGCAGTACTTC. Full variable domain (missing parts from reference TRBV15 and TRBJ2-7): DAMVIQNPRYQVTQFGKPVTLSCSQTLNHNVMYWYQQKSSQAPKLLFHYYDKDFNNEADTPDNFQSRRPNTSFCFLDIRSPGLGDTAMYLCATSRDQRTGHEQYFGPGTRLTVT.

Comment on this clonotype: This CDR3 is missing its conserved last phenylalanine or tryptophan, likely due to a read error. CDR3 in amino acids: CASSDPNTDTQYC. The CDR3 DNA is TGTGCCAGCAGTGACCCCAACACAGATACGCAGTATTGT. The rearrangement uses TRBV2 and TRBJ2-3; no clear D gene. CDR1 and CDR2 from the germline V gene are SNHLY and FYNNEI. Trimming took off 3 bases at V and 2 bases at J, with 6 bases between the two ends. CDR3 length equals 13 residues.

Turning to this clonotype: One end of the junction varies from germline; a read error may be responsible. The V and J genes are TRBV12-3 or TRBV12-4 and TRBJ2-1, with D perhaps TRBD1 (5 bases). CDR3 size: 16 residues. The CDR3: CASTLRVAVSHNEQFF. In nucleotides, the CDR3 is TGTGCCAGCACCCTCAGGGTGGCCGTCTCCCACAATGAGCAGTTCTTC.

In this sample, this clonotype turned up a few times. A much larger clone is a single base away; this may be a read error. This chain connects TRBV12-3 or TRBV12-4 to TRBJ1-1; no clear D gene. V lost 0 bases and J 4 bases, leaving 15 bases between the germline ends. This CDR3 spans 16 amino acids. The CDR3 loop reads CASSLALGQVSTEAFF. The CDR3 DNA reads TGTGCCAGCAGTTTAGCGCTCGGGCAGGTGAGCACTGAAGCTTTCTTT.

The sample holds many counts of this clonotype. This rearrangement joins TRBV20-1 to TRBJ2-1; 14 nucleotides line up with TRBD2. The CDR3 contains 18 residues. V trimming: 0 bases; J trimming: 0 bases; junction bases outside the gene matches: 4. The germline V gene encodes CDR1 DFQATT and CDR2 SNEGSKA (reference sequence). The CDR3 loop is CSARETSGRVSSYNEQFF. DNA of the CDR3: TGCAGTGCTAGAGAGACTAGCGGGAGGGTTAGCTCCTACAATGAGCAGTTCTTC.

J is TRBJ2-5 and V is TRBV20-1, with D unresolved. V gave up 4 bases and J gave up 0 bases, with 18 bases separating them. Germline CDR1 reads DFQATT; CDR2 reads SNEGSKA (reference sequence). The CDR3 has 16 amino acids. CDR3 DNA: TGCAGTGCTAACAAAATGGCCGATTTGTACCAAGAGACCCAGTACTTC. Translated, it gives CSANKMADLYQETQYF.

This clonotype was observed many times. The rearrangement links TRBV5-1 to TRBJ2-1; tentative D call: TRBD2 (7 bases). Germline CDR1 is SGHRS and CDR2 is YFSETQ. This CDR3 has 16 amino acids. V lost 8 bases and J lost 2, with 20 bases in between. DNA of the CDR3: TGCGCCAGTAAGGGGGGGCGGGAGAGCCCCTACAATGAGCAGTTCTTC. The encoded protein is CASKGGRESPYNEQFF.

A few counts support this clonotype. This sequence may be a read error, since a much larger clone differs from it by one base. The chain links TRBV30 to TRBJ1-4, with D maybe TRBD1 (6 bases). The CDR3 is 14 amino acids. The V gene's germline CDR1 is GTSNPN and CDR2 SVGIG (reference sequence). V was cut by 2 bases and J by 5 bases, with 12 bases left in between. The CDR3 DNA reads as TGTGCCTGGAGTACGACAGGCGCCAATGAAAAACTGTTTTTT. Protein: CAWSTTGANEKLFF.